The source of this T cell receptor (beta chain) is a study of blood T cell repertoires in COVID-19. Study-level background: PBMCs, B-cell-depleted T cells, or T cells were the source of the cDNA or gDNA that made up the material.

Produced via immunoSEQ multiplex PCR; TCRdb's table is partial and in-frame only. Among about 140,000 clones listed, 60% to 80% were seen once. Each participant's cohort was designated according to participant-reported clinical history. The recovered donors of Cohort 3 showed two negative PCRs, clearance, or symptom resolution. The origin of this receptor is a woman aged 45-59 years who had recovered from COVID-19. Sequenced sample: PBMCs or T cells enriched from blood (not recorded which).

CDR3 loop: CASRRGTGGNSPLHF. The CDR3 region has the DNA TGTGCCAGCAGACGGGGGACAGGGGGTAATTCACCCCTCCACTTT. The chain recombines TRBV6-5 with TRBJ1-6; 11 bases agree with TRBD1. V lost 6 bases, J lost 6 bases, and 4 bases stayed unmatched. Germline CDR1 reads MNHEY; CDR2 reads SVGAGI. The CDR3 runs to 15 residues.